These T cell receptor beta chains were read from a single sample in a study of T cell changes during pregnancy in multiple sclerosis. Only in-frame clones appear in the TCRdb table, and some are missing; sequencing was by immunoSEQ multiplex PCR. The table records approximately 130,000 clones, around 95% of them present only once. The sequencing here drew on peripheral blood, taken after pregnancy. Receptors were obtained from a female donor with multiple sclerosis, enrolled in a pregnancy study. CDR3s include the opening cysteine and the closing phenylalanine or tryptophan. D genes are given only for firm matches. Clone size is given for some rows only: seen once, a few or many times, or a class if the clone is expanded.

>TRBV25-1|NA|TRBJ2-3|once
CASSPNRVIRSDTQYF
TGTGCCAGCAGCCCCAACAGGGTAATTCGATCAGATACGCAGTATTTT
>TRBV10-3|TRBD2|TRBJ2-7|NA
CAISGGRTSLGYEQYF
TGTGCCATCAGTGGCGGCCGGACTAGCTTGGGCTACGAGCAGTACTTC
>TRBV6-1|NA|TRBJ1-2|once
CASSEALRDYGYTF
TGTGCCAGCAGTGAAGCGCTCAGGGACTATGGCTACACCTTC
>TRBV7-9|NA|TRBJ1-1|NA
CASSLRENTEAFF
TGTGCCAGCAGCTTACGAGAGAACACTGAAGCTTTCTTT
>TRBV5-4|NA|TRBJ2-1|NA
CASSGGGGSYNEQFF
TGTGCCAGCAGCGGAGGGGGCGGTTCCTACAATGAGCAGTTCTTC
>TRBV27|TRBD2|TRBJ2-2|NA
CASSEGLGSSGELFF
TGTGCCAGCAGTGAGGGACTAGGGTCGTCCGGGGAGCTGTTTTTT
>TRBV12-5|TRBD1|TRBJ1-2|once
CASGLGTGGSDGYTF
TGTGCTAGTGGTTTGGGGACAGGGGGATCGGATGGCTACACCTTC
>TRBV9|NA|TRBJ2-3|NA
CASSVDGSGKQYF
TGTGCCAGCAGCGTAGATGGGTCGGGAAAGCAGTATTTT
>TRBV18|TRBD2|TRBJ2-7|few
CASSPPGGYITYEQYF
TGTGCCAGCTCACCACCGGGAGGGTACATAACCTACGAGCAGTACTTC
>TRBV14|TRBD1|TRBJ2-7|NA
CASSPRTGFTYEQYF
TGTGCCAGCAGCCCCCGGACAGGGTTCACCTACGAGCAGTACTTC
>TRBV9|TRBD1|TRBJ2-7|NA
CASSVDPGTVDVEQYF
TGTGCCAGCAGCGTAGATCCCGGGACAGTCGACGTCGAGCAGTACTTC
>TRBV20-1|NA|TRBJ2-1|NA
CSASDWDEQFF
TGCAGTGCGTCGGACTGGGATGAGCAGTTCTTC
>TRBV7-9|NA|TRBJ2-3|NA
CASSLGAGADTQYF
TGTGCCAGCAGCTTAGGAGCCGGGGCAGATACGCAGTATTTT
>TRBV30|NA|TRBJ2-3|NA
CAWSVRQLLVTIPVYTDTQYF
TGTGCCTGGAGTGTACGCCAACTACTGGTAACCATTCCAGTTTACACAGATACGCAGTATTTT
>TRBV28|TRBD1|TRBJ1-2|NA
CAAQQGANYGYTF
TGTGCCGCTCAACAGGGGGCGAACTATGGCTACACCTTC
>TRBV2|NA|TRBJ2-1|NA
CASSEKSTRSADEQFF
TGTGCCAGCAGTGAAAAATCGACCCGATCGGCGGATGAGCAGTTCTTC
>TRBV13|TRBD2|TRBJ2-7|NA
CASSLGGREDEQYF
TGTGCCAGCAGCTTAGGAGGGAGGGAGGACGAGCAGTACTTC
>TRBV5-6|NA|TRBJ2-6|NA
CASISSGANVLTF
TGTGCCAGCATCAGCTCTGGGGCCAACGTCCTGACTTTC
>TRBV6-1|TRBD1|TRBJ2-1|NA
CASSEGDRVNNEQFF
TGTGCCAGCAGTGAAGGGGACAGAGTAAACAATGAGCAGTTCTTC
>TRBV5-6|TRBD1|TRBJ1-2|NA
CASSLKGAPQSRGYTF
TGTGCCAGCAGCTTGAAGGGGGCGCCCCAGTCTCGAGGCTACACCTTC